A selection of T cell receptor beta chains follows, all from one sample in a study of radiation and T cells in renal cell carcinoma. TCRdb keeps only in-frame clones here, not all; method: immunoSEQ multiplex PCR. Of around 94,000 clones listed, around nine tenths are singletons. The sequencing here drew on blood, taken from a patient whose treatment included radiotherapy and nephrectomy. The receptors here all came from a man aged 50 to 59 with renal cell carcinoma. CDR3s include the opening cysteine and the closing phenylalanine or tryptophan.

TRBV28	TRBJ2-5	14	CASRTGTSVETQYF
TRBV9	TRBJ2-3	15	CASTPTGGSTDTQYF
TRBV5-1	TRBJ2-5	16	CASSLGQGRGRETQYF
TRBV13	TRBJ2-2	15	CASSLSIGDTGELFF
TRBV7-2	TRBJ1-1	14	CASRYLTLNTEAFF
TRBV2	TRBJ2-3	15	CASSLGLAGTDTQYF
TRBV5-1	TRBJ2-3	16	CASRAGLAGVTDTQYF
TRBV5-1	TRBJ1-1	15	CASSLRANLNTEAFF
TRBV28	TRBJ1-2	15	CASSSSGTGSVGYTF
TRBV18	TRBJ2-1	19	CASSPRETGGLSSYNEQFF
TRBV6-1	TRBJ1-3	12	CASRFSGNTIYF
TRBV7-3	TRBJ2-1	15	CASSFPSGSYNEQFF
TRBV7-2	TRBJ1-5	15	CASSFQDDSNQPQHF
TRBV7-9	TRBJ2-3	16	CASSPGRGQGTDTQYF
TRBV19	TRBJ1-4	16	CASSIQRNPFGEKLFF
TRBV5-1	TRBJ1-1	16	CASSETGTGYWDEAFF
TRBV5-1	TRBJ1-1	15	CASSLFSGSNTEAFF
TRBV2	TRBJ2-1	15	CASNKRGTGYNEQFF
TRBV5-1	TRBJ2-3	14	CASSLLRSTDTQYF
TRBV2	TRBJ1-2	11	CASSVGLGYTF
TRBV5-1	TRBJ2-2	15	CASSLIAGGTGELFF
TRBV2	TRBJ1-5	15	CASSGTGGSGQPQHF
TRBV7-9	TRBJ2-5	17	CASSFPIGTGGRETQYF
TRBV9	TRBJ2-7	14	CASSEQNTAYEQYF
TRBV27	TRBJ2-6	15	CASSETGSGANVLTF
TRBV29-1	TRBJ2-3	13	CSVLSGGADTQYF
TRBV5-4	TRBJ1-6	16	CASSLPTGSGNSPLHF
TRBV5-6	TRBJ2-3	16	CASSFRGRVETDTQYF
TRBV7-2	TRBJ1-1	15	CASSPGLKRNTEAFF
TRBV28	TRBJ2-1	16	CASRGLAGVSYNEQFF
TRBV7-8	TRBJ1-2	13	CASSMTVNYGYTF
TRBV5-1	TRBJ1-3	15	CASRDDRVGGNTIYF
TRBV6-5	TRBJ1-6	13	CASSEELNSPLHF
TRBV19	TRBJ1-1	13	CASADRVNTEAFF
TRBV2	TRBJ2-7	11	CASRGGYEQYF
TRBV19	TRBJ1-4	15	CASGLISTTNEKLFF
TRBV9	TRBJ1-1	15	CASSGRGGSNTEAFF
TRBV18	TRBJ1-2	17	CASSADSTGRTNYGYTF
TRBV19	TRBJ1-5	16	CASSGQGAFSNQPQHF
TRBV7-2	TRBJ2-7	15	CASTPSGGSSYEQYF
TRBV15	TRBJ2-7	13	CATSLAETYEQYF
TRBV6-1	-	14	CASRGDREDNEQYF
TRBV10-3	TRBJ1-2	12	CAIPAVYYGYTF
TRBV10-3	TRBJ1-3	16	CAISDGQGGPGNTIYF
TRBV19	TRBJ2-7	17	CASSIDGQGGRRYEQYF
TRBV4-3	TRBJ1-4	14	CASSQRQGAEKLFF
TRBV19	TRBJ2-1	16	CASSIDISGISDEQFF
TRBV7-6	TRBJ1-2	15	CASSLGPGGNYGYTF
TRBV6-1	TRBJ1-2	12	CASSEIPAGYTF
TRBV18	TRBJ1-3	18	CASSTRQGAFDLGNTIYF
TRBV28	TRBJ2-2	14	CASSLGTNTGELFF
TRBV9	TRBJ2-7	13	CASSKGGAYEQYF
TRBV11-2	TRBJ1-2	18	CASSLGRGTGVRGYGYTF
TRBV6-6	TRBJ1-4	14	CASRDRGGQEKLFF